A single sample gave rise to the 13 T cell receptor beta chains below, sequenced in a study of T cell repertoires in cytomegalovirus infection. TCRdb re-derived calls from the reads in MiXCR, one entry per CDR3 protein. In the table there are approximately 750,000 distinct CDR3 sequences, 35% to 40% of which are singletons. Sequenced: PBMCs. All receptors derive from a human donor in good health (CMV status not recorded). Some clones in this sample may be carry-over from other donors' samples.

The rearrangement uses TRBV2 and TRBJ2-1; D gene uncertain. This CDR3 has 16 amino acids. V shed 1 base and J shed 4 bases, with 14 bases lying between them. In germline, CDR1 is SNHLY, CDR2 FYNNEI. The CDR3 DNA is TGTGCCAGCAGTGAAGAGGTACAGATGGGTTACAATGAGCAGTTCTTC. This encodes CASSEEVQMGYNEQFF.

This clonotype was counted between two and nine times. J is TRBJ2-5 and V is TRBV19; 7 nucleotides align to TRBD2. Germline CDR1 and CDR2: LNHDA and SQIVND (reference sequence). Trimming cost V 6 bases and J 1 base; bases outside gene matches: 23. The CDR3 covers 20 residues. The CDR3 region has the DNA TGTGCCAGTAGACTTCGAGGACATAGCAGCTTTAGGGAGGGCCAAGAGACCCAGTACTTC. Amino acids: CASRLRGHSSFREGQETQYF.

The J gene is TRBJ1-6, the V gene TRBV6-1; 11 nucleotides match TRBD1. J gave up 6 bases and V 6 bases, and 4 bases lay outside the gene matches. The V gene's germline CDR1 is MNHNS and CDR2 SASEGT. The CDR3 runs to 15 residues. This CDR3 is CASRDRGLANSPLHF. For the CDR3, the DNA is TGTGCCAGCAGGGACAGGGGGCTAGCTAATTCACCCCTCCACTTT.

This rearrangement joins TRBV11-2 to TRBJ2-1; 7 bases map to TRBD1. This CDR3 contains 17 residues. V lost 2 bases to trimming and J lost 7 bases; unmatched junction nucleotides: 14. Germline V gives CDR1 SGHAT, CDR2 FQNNGV. CDR3: CASSLRSLGTVGNEQFF. In nucleotides, the CDR3 is TGTGCCAGCAGCTTAAGAAGCTTAGGGACAGTAGGGAATGAGCAGTTCTTC.

The rearrangement uses TRBV11-1 and TRBJ1-1; weak D call: TRBD1 (5 bases). Germline-derived CDR1 and CDR2 are SGHAT and FQDESV (reference sequence). CDR3 size: 14 residues. V was shortened by 5 bases and J by 0 bases, with 10 bases between the two germline ends. Here the CDR3 DNA reads TGTGCCAGCAGCGCCGGGGCCTTGAACACTGAAGCTTTCTTT. Encoded protein: CASSAGALNTEAFF.

In its sample, this clonotype was seen a few times. The chain links TRBV10-3 to TRBJ1-1; TRBD1 aligns across 7 bases. CDR1 and CDR2 (germline): ENHRY, SYGVKD. The V and J ends lost 6 bases and 0 bases, in that order; junction bases with no gene match: 4. The CDR3 is 14 amino acids. This CDR3 is CAISEQGMNTEAFF. The CDR3 nucleotides are TGTGCCATCAGCGAACAGGGGATGAACACTGAAGCTTTCTTT.

The CDR3 DNA follows: TGTGCCACCGGGACCACCTACGAGCAGTACTTC. Encoded protein: CATGTTYEQYF. This chain connects TRBV6-6 to TRBJ2-7; D possibly uses TRBD1 or TRBD2 (5 bases each). In germline, CDR1 is MNHNY, CDR2 SVGAGI (reference sequence). The V end was cut by 10 bases, the J end by 2 bases, with 9 bases between. The length of the CDR3 is 11 residues.

The rearrangement uses TRBV28 and TRBJ1-2; D may be TRBD1 (5 bases). Trimming took off 7 bases at V and 0 bases at J, with 18 bases between the two ends. There are 16 residues in the CDR3. Germline CDR1 and CDR2: MDHEN and SYDVKM. CDR3 loop: CASTLLGTVANYGYTF. The CDR3 bases are TGTGCCAGCACCTTGCTTGGGACGGTAGCTAACTATGGCTACACCTTC.

The CDR3: CASSPPNRGSGNTIYF. The CDR3 nucleotides are TGTGCCAGCAGTCCTCCTAATCGTGGGTCTGGAAACACCATATATTTT. This chain connects TRBV28 to TRBJ1-3; D gene ambiguous. The germline V and J ends were trimmed by 5 bases and 1 base, with 15 bases remaining between them. Germline V CDR1 and CDR2: MDHEN, SYDVKM. This CDR3 has 16 residues.

This clonotype was seen ten or more times. V and J are TRBV7-2 and TRBJ2-3, with D uncertain. The V and J ends lost 2 bases and 4 bases respectively, with 13 bases between them. Germline CDR1 is SGHTA and CDR2 is FQGNSA. CDR3 size: 15 residues. Written as DNA, the CDR3 is TGTGCCAGCAGCTTAAACCCCTCGACTGCAGATACGCAGTATTTT. It codes for CASSLNPSTADTQYF.

Regarding this clonotype: A read error may be the cause here, since a much bigger clone is one base away. The V call is TRBV2, the J call TRBJ1-5, with a tentative D call TRBD1 (5 bases). Germline values: CDR1 SNHLY, CDR2 FYNNEI. The CDR3 consists of 15 residues. The CDR3 DNA reads TGTGACAGCGTACCCCAGGGAGTCCACAATCAGCCCCAGCATTTT. Its protein is CDSVPQGVHNQPQHF.

The chain links TRBV28 to TRBJ1-1; 7 bases match TRBD1. Germline trimming cut 2 bases from V and 1 base from J; bases unmatched to any gene: 7. CDR3 length: 16 residues. The germline V gene has CDR1 MDHEN and CDR2 SYDVKM. CDR3 in amino acids: CASSLDVDRANTEAFF. CDR3 coding DNA: TGTGCCAGCAGTTTAGACGTCGACAGGGCGAACACTGAAGCTTTCTTT.

This clonotype was counted between two and nine times. This sequence joins TRBV7-8 and TRBJ2-1; a possible D gene is TRBD2 (5 bases). The CDR3 sequence is 12 residues long. Trimming removed 5 bases from V and 9 bases from J, with 11 bases in between. Germline CDR1 reads SGHVS; CDR2 reads FQNEAQ. CDR3 in amino acids: CASSTTSSEQFF. The CDR3 nucleotides read TGTGCCAGCAGCACTACTAGTAGTGAGCAGTTCTTC. Variable domain in full (rest from reference TRBV7-8 and TRBJ2-1): GAGVSQSPRYKVAKRGQDVALRCDPISGHVSLFWYQQALGQGPEFLTYFQNEAQLDKSGLPSDRFFAERPEGSVSTLKIQRTQQEDSAVYLCASSTTSSEQFFGPGTRLTVL.